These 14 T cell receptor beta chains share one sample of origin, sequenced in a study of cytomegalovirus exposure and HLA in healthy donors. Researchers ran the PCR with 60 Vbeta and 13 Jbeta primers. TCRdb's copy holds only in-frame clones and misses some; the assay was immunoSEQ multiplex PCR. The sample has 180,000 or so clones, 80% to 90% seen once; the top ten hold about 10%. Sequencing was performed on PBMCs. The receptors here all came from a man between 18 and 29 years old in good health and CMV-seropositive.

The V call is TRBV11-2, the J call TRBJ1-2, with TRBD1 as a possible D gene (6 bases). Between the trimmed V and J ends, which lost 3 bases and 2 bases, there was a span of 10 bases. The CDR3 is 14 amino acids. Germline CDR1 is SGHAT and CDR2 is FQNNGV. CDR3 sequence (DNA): TGTGCCAGCAGCTTTGTACAGGGAAACTATGGCTACACCTTC. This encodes CASSFVQGNYGYTF.

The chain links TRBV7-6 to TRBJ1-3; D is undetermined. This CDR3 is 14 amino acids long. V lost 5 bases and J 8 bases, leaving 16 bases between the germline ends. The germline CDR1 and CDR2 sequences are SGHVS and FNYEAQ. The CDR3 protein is CASSTGGKVDTIYF. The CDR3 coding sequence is TGTGCCAGCAGCACTGGCGGCAAGGTGGACACCATATATTTT.

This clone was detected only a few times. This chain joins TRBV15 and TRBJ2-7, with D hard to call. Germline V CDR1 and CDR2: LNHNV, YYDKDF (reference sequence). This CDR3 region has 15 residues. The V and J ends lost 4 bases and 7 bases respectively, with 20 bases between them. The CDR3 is CATSTQPGPAGEQYF. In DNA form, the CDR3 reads TGTGCCACCAGCACCCAGCCCGGCCCCGCAGGTGAGCAGTACTTC.

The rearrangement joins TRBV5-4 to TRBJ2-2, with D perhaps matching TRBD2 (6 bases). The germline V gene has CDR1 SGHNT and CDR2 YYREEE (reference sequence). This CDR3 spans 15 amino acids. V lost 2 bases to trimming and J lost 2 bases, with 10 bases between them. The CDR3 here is CASSLETRNTGELFF. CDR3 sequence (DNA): TGTGCCAGCAGCTTAGAGACTAGAAACACCGGGGAGCTGTTTTTT.

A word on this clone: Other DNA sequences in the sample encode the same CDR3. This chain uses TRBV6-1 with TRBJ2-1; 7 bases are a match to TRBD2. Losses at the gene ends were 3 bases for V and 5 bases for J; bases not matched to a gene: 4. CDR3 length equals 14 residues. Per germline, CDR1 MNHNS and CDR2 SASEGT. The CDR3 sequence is CASSELAVNNEQFF. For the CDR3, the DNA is TGTGCCAGCAGTGAGCTAGCGGTAAACAATGAGCAGTTCTTC.

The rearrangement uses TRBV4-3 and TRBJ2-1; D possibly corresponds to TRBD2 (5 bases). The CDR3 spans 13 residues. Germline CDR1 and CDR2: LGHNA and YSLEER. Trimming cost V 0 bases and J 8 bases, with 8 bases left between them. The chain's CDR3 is CASSQDRGYEQFF. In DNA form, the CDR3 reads TGCGCCAGCAGCCAAGATCGCGGGTATGAGCAGTTCTTC.

In nucleotides, the CDR3 is TGTGCCAGTAGTGACATCCCTCATCAGCCCCAGCATTTT. This gives the protein CASSDIPHQPQHF. The chain carries TRBV19 and TRBJ1-5; unclear D gene. V was clipped by 5 bases and J by 5 bases, with 10 bases between them. The length of the CDR3 is 13 residues. Germline V gene sequence: CDR1 LNHDA, CDR2 SQIVND (reference sequence).

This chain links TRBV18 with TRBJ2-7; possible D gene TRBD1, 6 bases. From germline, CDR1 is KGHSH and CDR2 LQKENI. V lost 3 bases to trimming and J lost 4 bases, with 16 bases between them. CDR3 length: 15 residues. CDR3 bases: TGTGCCAGCTCACCTGATCTAGGGGGTCTTTACGAGCAGTACTTC. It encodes CASSPDLGGLYEQYF.

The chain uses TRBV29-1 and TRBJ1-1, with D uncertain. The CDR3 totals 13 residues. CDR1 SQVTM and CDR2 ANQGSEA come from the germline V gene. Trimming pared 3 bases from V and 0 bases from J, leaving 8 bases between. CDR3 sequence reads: CSVDVNMNTEAFF. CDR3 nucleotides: TGCAGCGTTGACGTCAACATGAACACTGAAGCTTTCTTT.

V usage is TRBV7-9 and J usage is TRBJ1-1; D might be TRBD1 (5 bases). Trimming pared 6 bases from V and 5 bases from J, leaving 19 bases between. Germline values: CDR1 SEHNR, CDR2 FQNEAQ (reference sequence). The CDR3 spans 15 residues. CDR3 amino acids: CASRYPQGIGTEAFF. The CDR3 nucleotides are TGTGCCAGCAGGTACCCGCAGGGAATCGGAACTGAAGCTTTCTTT.

The CDR3 sequence is CASLDRVYGYTF. CDR3 DNA: TGTGCCAGTTTGGACAGGGTTTACGGCTACACCTTC. V usage is TRBV19 and J usage is TRBJ1-2; 8 bases align to TRBD1. Germline V gives CDR1 LNHDA, CDR2 SQIVND (reference sequence). The V segment lost 8 bases and the J segment 8 bases; nucleotides outside the gene matches: 7. The CDR3 covers 12 residues. Full variable domain (remainder filled in from reference TRBV19 and TRBJ1-2): DGGITQSPKYLFRKEGQNVTLSCEQNLNHDAMYWYRQDPGQGLRLIYYSQIVNDFQKGDIAEGYSVSREKKESFPLTVTSAQKNPTAFYLCASLDRVYGYTFGSGTRLTVV.

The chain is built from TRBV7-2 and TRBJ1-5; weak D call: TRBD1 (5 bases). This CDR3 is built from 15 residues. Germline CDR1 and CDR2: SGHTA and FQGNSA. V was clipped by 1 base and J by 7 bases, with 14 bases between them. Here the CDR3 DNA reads TGTGCCAGCAGCTTAGTCCCCCAGGGTGGACAGCCCCAGCATTTT. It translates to CASSLVPQGGQPQHF.

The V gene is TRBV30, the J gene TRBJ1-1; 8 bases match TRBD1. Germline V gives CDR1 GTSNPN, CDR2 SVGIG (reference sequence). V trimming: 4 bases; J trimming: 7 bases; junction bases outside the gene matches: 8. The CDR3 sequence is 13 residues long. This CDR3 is CAWTAGGRFEAFF. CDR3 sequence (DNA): TGTGCCTGGACTGCAGGGGGCCGCTTTGAAGCTTTCTTT.

As DNA, the CDR3 is TGTGCCAGCAGTGGACAGGGCACTGAAGCTTTCTTT. It encodes CASSGQGTEAFF. V usage is TRBV27 and J usage is TRBJ1-1, with 8 bases matching TRBD1. Germline CDR1 and CDR2: MNHEY and SMNVEV (reference sequence). V shed 5 bases and J 4 bases; nucleotides not matched to a gene: 0. The CDR3 sequence is 12 residues long.